The sequence of this TCR beta chain was determined in a study of regulatory T cells in long-lasting Graves disease. Many counts were recorded for this clonotype. The antigen is unknown. Building of the TCR beta libraries involved iRepertoire HTBI primers and Arm-PCR of CDR3 regions. TCRdb reanalysed the multiplex PCR reads using MiXCR and keeps one entry per CDR3 protein. The repertoire has roughly 260,000 distinct CDR3 sequences, about 20% of them found once; the top ten carry 12% to 15%. Time point here: newly diagnosed GD, antithyroid drugs for less than 3 months. After RNA was extracted from PBMCs, the TCR library was made from it. CDR3 size: 13 residues. V shed 6 bases and J shed 4 bases, with 12 bases lying between them. General study results and limits: Public clonotype sharing was higher in persistent than newly diagnosed patients. Patients with persistent Graves' had lower TCR diversity than newly diagnosed patients.

These data were also filed under a second study, of T cells in Graves' hyperthyroidism and ophthalmopathy. As reported in that work: Clinical symptoms, serum thyroxine and TRAb, thyroid ultrasound and orbital computed tomography were used for the diagnoses. The TCR CDR3 was amplified in a first-round RT-PCR using the HTBI primer set.

The J gene is TRBJ1-2, the V gene TRBV12-3 or TRBV12-4; D possibly corresponds to TRBD1 (5 bases). The material sequenced was peripheral blood mononuclear cells (PBMCs), taken at new diagnosis, from a patient treated with antithyroid drugs. The TCR sequence derives from a woman in her 30s with Graves disease. CDR3 residues: CASSRSGGYGYTF. The CDR3 bases are TGTGCCAGCAGCCGCAGCGGGGGCTATGGCTACACCTTC.